The 12 T cell receptor beta chains given below trace back to one sample, sequenced in a study of T-cell memory formation after mild COVID-19. MiXCR, applied by TCRdb to the 5' RACE reads, yields one record per CDR3 protein. The table lists about 350,000 distinct CDR3 sequences, roughly 15% of them singletons, with 22% in the top ten. Material for sequencing was PBMCs or a T cell subset sorted from them (not recorded which). All receptors derive from a man between 18 and 35 years old who had mild COVID-19 (a few samples of this study predate the infection). Cell type and time point are not known.

The genes are TRBV6-5 and TRBJ2-3, with a possible D match to TRBD1 (5 bases). Trimming pared 6 bases from V and 2 bases from J, leaving 12 bases between. In germline, CDR1 is MNHEY, CDR2 SVGAGI. This CDR3 contains 14 residues. The CDR3 nucleotides are TGTGCCAGCAGACGGACAATTGTCACAGATACGCAGTATTTT. Protein sequence: CASRRTIVTDTQYF.

Comments on this clonotype: The junction does not match germline at one end; this may be a read error. The chain joins TRBV6-1 to TRBJ1-5, with 10 positions matching TRBD1. CDR3 length equals 17 residues. The germline gives CDR1 MNHNS, CDR2 SASEGT. This CDR3 is CACSEHWTGGRGQPQHF. The CDR3 coding sequence is TGTGCCTGCAGTGAACACTGGACAGGGGGTCGAGGTCAGCCCCAGCATTTT.

This clonotype was counted between two and nine times. The chain links TRBV5-4 to TRBJ2-7, with 9 positions matching TRBD2. The V gene end was trimmed by 4 bases and the J gene end by 4 bases; junction bases not matched to a gene: 9. The V gene's germline CDR1 is SGHNT and CDR2 YYREEE (reference sequence). The CDR3 totals 15 residues. CDR3 residues: CASSPLGGGEYEQYV. For the CDR3, the DNA is TGTGCCAGCAGCCCTTTGGGCGGGGGGGAGTACGAGCAGTACGTC.

This clonotype was seen repeatedly, ten times or more. The genes are TRBV29-1 and TRBJ2-3; D perhaps matches TRBD1 (6 bases). Trimming removed 5 bases at V and 3 bases at J, with 15 bases between. CDR1 is SQVTM, CDR2 ANQGSEA, per germline. This CDR3 comprises 14 residues. CDR3 sequence (DNA): TGCAGCGTTAGAGAACAGGGATATACAGATACGCAGTATTTT. This encodes CSVREQGYTDTQYF.

This clonotype was found many times. The chain joins TRBV12-3 or TRBV12-4 to TRBJ2-4; D may match TRBD1 or TRBD2 (6 bases each). The CDR3 covers 15 residues. V dropped 6 bases and J dropped 1 base, with 13 bases sitting between them. The CDR3 region is CASSPRGAAKNIQYF. Written as DNA, the CDR3 is TGTGCCAGCAGCCCAAGGGGGGCGGCCAAAAACATTCAGTACTTC.

This chain connects TRBV4-2 to TRBJ1-2; D may be TRBD1 (6 bases). CDR3 length: 16 amino acids. The V end was cut by 0 bases, the J end by 8 bases, with 19 bases between. Germline CDR1 LGHNA, CDR2 YNFKEQ. The CDR3 DNA sequence: TGTGCCAGCAGCCAAGATCCCTCTCAGGGGCAGACGGGCTACACCTTC. Amino acid sequence: CASSQDPSQGQTGYTF.

In its sample, this clonotype was seen a few times. V and J are TRBV7-2 and TRBJ2-2, with TRBD2 identical over 11 bases. Germline loops: CDR1 SGHTA, CDR2 FQGNSA. Trimming took 3 bases from V and 6 from J; bases not matched to a gene: 3. This CDR3 has 15 residues. CDR3: CASSFLAGGPGELFF. DNA for the CDR3: TGTGCCAGCAGCTTTTTAGCGGGGGGGCCCGGGGAGCTGTTTTTT.

A few counts support this clonotype. One end of the junction does not line up with germline, which may come from a read error. The chain combines TRBV4-1 with TRBJ1-4; no clear D. The CDR3 runs to 11 residues. Germline V gene sequence: CDR1 MGHRA, CDR2 YSYEKL. For the CDR3, the DNA is TGCGCCAGCCGGGGTAATGAAAAGCTGTTTTTT. Its protein is CASRGNEKLFF.

This chain connects TRBV7-9 to TRBJ2-7; no clear D gene. The germline CDR1 and CDR2 sequences are SEHNR and FQNEAQ (reference sequence). Trimming removed 0 bases from V and 1 base from J, with 7 bases in between. This CDR3 has 14 amino acids. This CDR3 reads CASSLALDSYEQYF. As DNA, the CDR3 is TGTGCCAGCAGCTTAGCGCTGGATTCCTACGAGCAGTACTTC.

This chain uses TRBV7-9 with TRBJ1-2; D remains unclear. Trimming took 7 bases from V and 2 from J, leaving 11 bases between them. The V gene's germline CDR1 is SEHNR and CDR2 FQNEAQ (reference sequence). The CDR3 is 13 amino acids. CDR3: CASTPGTNYGYTF. As DNA, the CDR3 is TGTGCCAGCACCCCAGGCACCAACTATGGCTACACCTTC.

This clonotype was counted only a few times. The gene calls are TRBV7-2 and TRBJ2-1, with a weak D call TRBD2 (6 bases). Looked up from germline, CDR1 is SGHTA and CDR2 is FQGNSA. The V gene lost 4 bases and the J gene lost 6 bases, with 13 bases spanning the gap. The CDR3 is made up of 14 amino acids. The CDR3: CASSSVGSGNEQFF. The CDR3 DNA follows: TGTGCCAGCAGCTCCGTCGGGAGCGGCAATGAGCAGTTCTTC.

This clonotype was detected a few times. The rearrangement links TRBV4-3 to TRBJ1-2; 7 bases align to TRBD1. V lost 0 bases, J lost 7 bases, and 5 bases stayed unmatched. Germline V gives CDR1 LGHNA, CDR2 YSLEER. The CDR3 sequence is 14 residues long. The CDR3 loop is CASSQDLGGGGYTF. In DNA, the CDR3 is TGCGCCAGCAGCCAAGACTTAGGGGGCGGTGGCTACACCTTC.